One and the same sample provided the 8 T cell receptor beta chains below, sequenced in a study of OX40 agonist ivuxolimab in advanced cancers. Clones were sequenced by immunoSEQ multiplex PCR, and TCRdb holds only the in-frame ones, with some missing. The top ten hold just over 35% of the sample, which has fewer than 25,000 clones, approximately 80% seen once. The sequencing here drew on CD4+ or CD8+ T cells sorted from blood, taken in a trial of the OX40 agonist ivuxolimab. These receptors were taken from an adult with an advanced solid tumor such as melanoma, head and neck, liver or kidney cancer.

The CDR3 DNA reads as TGTGCCAGCAGTGAATACGACAGAAGCTCCTACGAGCAGTACTTC. Translation gives CASSEYDRSSYEQYF. The chain links TRBV6-1 to TRBJ2-7; D is possibly TRBD1 (5 bases). This CDR3 spans 15 amino acids. With 2 bases removed from V and 0 bases from J, the gap between germline ends came to 11 bases. Germline loops: CDR1 MNHNS, CDR2 SASEGT.

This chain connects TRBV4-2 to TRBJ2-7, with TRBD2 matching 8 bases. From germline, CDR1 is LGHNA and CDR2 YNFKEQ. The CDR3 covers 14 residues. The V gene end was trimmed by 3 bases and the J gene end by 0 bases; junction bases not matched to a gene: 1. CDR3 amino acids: CASSQGTSSYEQYF. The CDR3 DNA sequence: TGTGCCAGCAGCCAGGGGACTAGCTCCTACGAGCAGTACTTC.

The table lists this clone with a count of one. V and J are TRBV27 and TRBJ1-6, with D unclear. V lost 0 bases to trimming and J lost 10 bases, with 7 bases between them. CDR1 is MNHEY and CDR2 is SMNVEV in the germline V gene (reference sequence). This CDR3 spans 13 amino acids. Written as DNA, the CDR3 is TGTGCCAGCAGTTTATCGAAGGAGTCACCCCTCCACTTT. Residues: CASSLSKESPLHF.

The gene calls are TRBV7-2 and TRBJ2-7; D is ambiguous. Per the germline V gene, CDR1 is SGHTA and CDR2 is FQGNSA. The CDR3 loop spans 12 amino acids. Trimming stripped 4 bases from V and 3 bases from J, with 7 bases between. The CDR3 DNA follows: TGTGCCAGCAGCTCTGGGGACTACGAGCAGTACTTC. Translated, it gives CASSSGDYEQYF.

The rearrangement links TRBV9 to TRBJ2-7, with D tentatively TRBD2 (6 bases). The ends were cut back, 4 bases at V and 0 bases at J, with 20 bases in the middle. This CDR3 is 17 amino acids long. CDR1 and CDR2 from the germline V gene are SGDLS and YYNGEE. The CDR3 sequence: CASSPRRSPTSSYEQYF. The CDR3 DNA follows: TGTGCCAGCAGCCCCCGTAGGTCTCCGACTAGCTCCTACGAGCAGTACTTC.

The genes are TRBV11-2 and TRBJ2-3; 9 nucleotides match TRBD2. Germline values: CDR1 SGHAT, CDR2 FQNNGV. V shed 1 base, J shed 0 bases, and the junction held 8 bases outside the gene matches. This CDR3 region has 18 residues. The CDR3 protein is CASSLGIAGVSSTDTQYF. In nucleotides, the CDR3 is TGTGCCAGCAGCTTAGGGATAGCGGGGGTCTCTAGCACAGATACGCAGTATTTT.

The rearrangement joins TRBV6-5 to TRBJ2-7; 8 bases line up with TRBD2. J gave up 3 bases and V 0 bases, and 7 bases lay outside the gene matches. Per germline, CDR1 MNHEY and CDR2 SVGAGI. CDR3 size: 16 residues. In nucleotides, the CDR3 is TGTGCCAGCAGTTACTCTAGCGGGGAACGGTACTACGAGCAGTACTTC. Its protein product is CASSYSSGERYYEQYF.

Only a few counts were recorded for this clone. In DNA, the CDR3 is TGTGCCAGCAGCTATGGGACGGGCTATGGCTACACCTTC. The encoded protein is CASSYGTGYGYTF. This rearrangement joins TRBV7-3 to TRBJ1-2, with D maybe TRBD1 (5 bases). Trimming removed 4 bases at V and 4 bases at J, with 10 bases between. The CDR3 sequence is 13 residues long. Germline values: CDR1 SGHTA, CDR2 FQGTGA.